The T cell receptor (beta chain) described here comes from a study of OX40 agonist ivuxolimab in advanced cancers. Patients were ineligible given autoimmune disease history or systemic immunosuppression. Measured with immunoSEQ multiplex PCR; TCRdb has only the in-frame clones, and not every one. The sample contains 60,000 to 85,000 clones, 85% to 90% of which appear only once. Trimming removed 2 bases from V and 5 bases from J, with 12 bases in between. This CDR3 contains 14 residues. Per the germline V gene, CDR1 is LNHDA and CDR2 is SQIVND (reference sequence). The chain combines TRBV19 with TRBJ2-5; D gene unclear. This TCR was sampled from an adult with an advanced solid tumor such as melanoma, head and neck, liver or kidney cancer. The sample was CD4+ or CD8+ T cells sorted from blood, taken in a trial of the OX40 agonist ivuxolimab. The CDR3, as DNA: TGTGCCAGTAGTATAAGGCCCCCCTTGGAGACCCAGTACTTC. Its protein product is CASSIRPPLETQYF.